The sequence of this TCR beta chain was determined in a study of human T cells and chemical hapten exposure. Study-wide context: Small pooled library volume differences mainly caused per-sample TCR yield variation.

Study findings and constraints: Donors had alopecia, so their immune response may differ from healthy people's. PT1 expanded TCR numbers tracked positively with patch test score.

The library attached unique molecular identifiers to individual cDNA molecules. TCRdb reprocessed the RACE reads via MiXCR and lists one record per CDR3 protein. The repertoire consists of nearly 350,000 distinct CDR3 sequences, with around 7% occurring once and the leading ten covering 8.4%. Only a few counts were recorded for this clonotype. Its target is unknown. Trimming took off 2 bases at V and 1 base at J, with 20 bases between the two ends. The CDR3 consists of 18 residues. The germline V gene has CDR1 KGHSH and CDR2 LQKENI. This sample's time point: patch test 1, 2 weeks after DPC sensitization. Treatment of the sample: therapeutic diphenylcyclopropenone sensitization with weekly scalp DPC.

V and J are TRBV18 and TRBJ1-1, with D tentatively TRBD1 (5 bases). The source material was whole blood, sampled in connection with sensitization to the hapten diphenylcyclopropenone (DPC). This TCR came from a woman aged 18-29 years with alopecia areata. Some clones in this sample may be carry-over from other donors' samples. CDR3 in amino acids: CASSPRVREGEANTEAFF. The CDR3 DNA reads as TGTGCCAGCTCACCAAGGGTCAGGGAAGGTGAGGCGAACACTGAAGCTTTCTTT.